The source of this TCR beta chain is a study of cytomegalovirus exposure and HLA in healthy donors. The CDR3 is 15 residues long. J gave up 4 bases and V 1 base, and 2 bases lay outside the gene matches. Germline V gene lookup returns CDR1 MNHNY and CDR2 SVGAGI (reference sequence). A multiplex PCR was run with 60 Vbeta primers and 13 Jbeta primers. Sequenced by immunoSEQ multiplex PCR; TCRdb stores in-frame clones only, minus some. The sample has 100,000 to 150,000 clones, roughly 71% seen once. This clonotype originated in a woman in her forties or fifties in good health and CMV-seropositive. This rearrangement joins TRBV6-6 to TRBJ2-1; TRBD2 agrees at 9 bases. The sequenced sample consisted of PBMCs. CDR3 DNA: TGTGCCAGCAGTTACTTAGCGGGGGATTACAATGAGCAGTTCTTC. It translates to CASSYLAGDYNEQFF.